One sample yielded the 30 T cell receptor beta chains listed below, sequenced in a study of T cell repertoires in cytomegalovirus infection. One entry per CDR3 protein, called by TCRdb with MiXCR from the reads. The sample has fewer than 700,000 distinct CDR3 sequences, less than 25% seen once. Sequenced sample: CD8+ T cells from PBMCs. The receptors were sampled from a human donor in good health (CMV status not recorded). Some clones in this sample may be carry-over from other donors' samples.

This clonotype was counted at least ten times. The chain joins TRBV28 to TRBJ2-1; D perhaps matches TRBD1 (6 bases). V was shortened by 5 bases and J by 3 bases, with 17 bases between the two germline ends. Germline values: CDR1 MDHEN, CDR2 SYDVKM. This CDR3 comprises 16 residues. The CDR3 sequence is CASSLPRDTGYNEQFF. The CDR3 DNA reads as TGTGCCAGCAGTCTACCCAGGGACACCGGCTACAATGAGCAGTTCTTC.

This clonotype was counted ten times or more. V usage is TRBV7-6 and J usage is TRBJ2-2, with 8 bases fitting TRBD1. This CDR3 region has 16 residues. Trimming at V came to 1 base and at J to 3 bases, leaving 4 bases not matched to a gene. The germline gives CDR1 SGHVS, CDR2 FNYEAQ. The CDR3 loop reads CASSLVLTGDTGELFF. The CDR3 region has the DNA TGTGCCAGCAGCTTAGTTTTGACAGGGGACACCGGGGAGCTGTTTTTT.

This clonotype was counted ten times or more. The CDR3 reads CASSSDFSYNSPLHF. CDR3 DNA: TGTGCCAGCAGCTCCGATTTCTCCTATAATTCACCCCTCCACTTT. The chain is built from TRBV7-2 and TRBJ1-6; D is uncertain. The germline gives CDR1 SGHTA, CDR2 FQGNSA. The CDR3 is 15 residues long. Trimming took 4 bases from V and 0 from J, leaving 7 bases between them.

CDR3 loop: CASSWTGRYSEQYF. CDR3 DNA sequence: TGTGCCAGCAGTTGGACAGGGAGGTACTCCGAGCAGTACTTC. This chain uses TRBV27 with TRBJ2-7; TRBD1 matches at 8 bases. The germline CDR1 and CDR2 sequences are MNHEY and SMNVEV (reference sequence). CDR3 size: 14 residues. V was clipped by 4 bases and J by 6 bases; unmatched bases: 8.

The genes are TRBV28 and TRBJ2-1, with 9 bases fitting TRBD1. CDR1 and CDR2 (germline): MDHEN, SYDVKM. This CDR3 spans 12 amino acids. J gave up 8 bases and V 7 bases, and 3 bases lay outside the gene matches. The CDR3, as DNA: TGTGCCAGCAACAGGGGGCGGGATGAGCAGTTCTTC. This sequence encodes CASNRGRDEQFF.

Ten or more counts support this clonotype. The chain couples TRBV12-3 or TRBV12-4 to TRBJ2-1; TRBD2 agrees at 13 bases. The V segment lost 6 bases and the J segment 2 bases; nucleotides outside the gene matches: 1. The CDR3 is 15 amino acids. The CDR3 region is CASRLAGGPYNEQFF. CDR3 coding DNA: TGTGCCAGCAGACTAGCGGGGGGGCCCTACAATGAGCAGTTCTTC.

This clonotype showed up many times. This rearrangement joins TRBV7-2 to TRBJ2-5; D uncertain. The length of the CDR3 is 15 residues. Per germline, CDR1 SGHTA and CDR2 FQGNSA. V was cut by 7 bases and J by 5 bases, with 20 bases left in between. DNA of the CDR3: TGTGCCAGCACCCCCGACACAGCGAGGCCGGAGACCCAGTACTTC. Amino acids: CASTPDTARPETQYF.

This clonotype occurred a few times. J is TRBJ1-1 and V is TRBV5-6; 10 positions agree with TRBD1. The length of the CDR3 is 17 residues. After removal of 4 bases from V and 6 bases from J, the junction contained 15 bases not matched to a gene. The V gene's germline CDR1 is SGHDT and CDR2 YYEEEE. CDR3 nucleotide sequence: TGTGCCAGCAGCCCCGGGACAGGGGCGATACAGGTAGCTGAAGCTTTCTTT. Its translation: CASSPGTGAIQVAEAFF.

The rearrangement links TRBV7-9 to TRBJ2-3; a weak D match, TRBD1 (6 bases). V was trimmed by 5 bases and J by 0 bases, leaving 18 bases between them. Looked up from germline, CDR1 is SEHNR and CDR2 is FQNEAQ (reference sequence). The CDR3 loop spans 17 amino acids. The CDR3 loop reads CASSEHSGAVSTDTQYF. The CDR3 DNA sequence: TGTGCCAGCAGCGAACACTCAGGGGCGGTGAGCACAGATACGCAGTATTTT.

This clonotype was found many times. V and J are TRBV28 and TRBJ1-2; D uncertain. V was shortened by 3 bases and J by 7 bases, with 9 bases between the two germline ends. The CDR3 has 12 residues. CDR1 is MDHEN and CDR2 is SYDVKM in the germline V gene. The CDR3 reads CASSFLLFGYTF. In DNA, the CDR3 is TGTGCCAGCAGTTTTCTCCTGTTTGGCTACACCTTC.

This chain joins TRBV5-4 and TRBJ1-2, with a weak D call TRBD1 (5 bases). The CDR3 totals 16 residues. Trimming removed 1 base at V and 1 base at J, with 14 bases between. The germline V gene encodes CDR1 SGHNT and CDR2 YYREEE (reference sequence). The CDR3 region is CASSLMRERGNYGYTF. CDR3 DNA sequence: TGTGCCAGCAGCTTGATGCGGGAGAGGGGTAACTATGGCTACACCTTC.

In this sample, this clonotype turned up a few times. V and J are TRBV7-9 and TRBJ2-5; possible D gene TRBD1, 6 bases. V was trimmed by 3 bases and J by 3 bases, leaving 14 bases between them. There are 15 residues in the CDR3. Germline-derived CDR1 and CDR2 are SEHNR and FQNEAQ (reference sequence). The DNA of the CDR3 is TGTGCCAGCAGCTTCCCCGGGACACCCGAAGAGACCCAGTACTTC. It is translated as CASSFPGTPEETQYF.

This clonotype has ten or more counts. The chain links TRBV7-8 to TRBJ2-4, with D perhaps matching TRBD1 (5 bases). There are 11 residues in the CDR3. The germline V gene has CDR1 SGHVS and CDR2 FQNEAQ. Trimming pared 8 bases from V and 7 bases from J, leaving 9 bases between. CDR3 sequence: CASLDKNIQYF. The CDR3 DNA is TGTGCCAGCCTGGACAAGAACATTCAGTACTTC.

Many counts were recorded for this clonotype. The J gene is TRBJ1-3, the V gene TRBV20-1; D is perhaps TRBD1 (5 bases). Germline V CDR1 and CDR2: DFQATT, SNEGSKA (reference sequence). The CDR3 is 19 residues long. The germline V and J ends were trimmed by 1 base and 1 base, with 23 bases remaining between them. CDR3 in DNA: TGCAGTGCTAGAGGAGTAACGACCCTAACGGGGGAGTCTGGAAACACCATATATTTT. Protein product: CSARGVTTLTGESGNTIYF.

The gene calls are TRBV20-1 and TRBJ2-1; unclear D gene. Germline CDR1 is DFQATT and CDR2 is SNEGSKA (reference sequence). There are 14 residues in the CDR3. Trimming left V 0 bases short and J 4 bases short, with 10 bases between. DNA for the CDR3: TGCAGTGCTAGAGATCGCGCAGGATACAATGAGCAGTTCTTC. This translates into CSARDRAGYNEQFF.

This clonotype came up a few times. The gene calls are TRBV6-6 and TRBJ1-6; a possible D gene is TRBD1 (5 bases). With 5 bases removed from V and 14 bases from J, the gap between germline ends came to 22 bases. The CDR3 sequence is 15 residues long. The V gene's germline CDR1 is MNHNY and CDR2 SVGAGI (reference sequence). CDR3 residues: CASSPMGRDFSTLHF. The CDR3 DNA reads as TGTGCCAGCAGTCCAATGGGTAGGGACTTTTCCACCCTCCACTTT.

This clonotype has ten or more counts. V is TRBV6-6 and J is TRBJ2-3, with 7 bases identical to TRBD2. Germline values: CDR1 MNHNY, CDR2 SVGAGI (reference sequence). The CDR3 runs 14 residues. With 6 bases clipped from V and 3 bases from J, the junction kept 6 bases outside the gene matches. Written as DNA, the CDR3 is TGTGCCAGCAGCGCACCGCGGGGGACAGATACGCAGTATTTT. It specifies CASSAPRGTDTQYF.

V is TRBV7-2 and J is TRBJ1-1; TRBD1 is a possible D gene (6 bases). The CDR3 contains 14 residues. Germline CDR1 and CDR2: SGHTA and FQGNSA. V was pared by 2 bases and J by 10 bases, with 17 bases between. CDR3 DNA sequence: TGTGCCAGCAGCTTAATCGGACAGACCGGCGTAGCTTTCTTT. Translating gives CASSLIGQTGVAFF.

This clonotype was counted at least ten times. The chain joins TRBV6-2 or TRBV6-3 to TRBJ2-3, with D possibly being TRBD1 (6 bases). The length of the CDR3 is 16 residues. Per the germline V gene, CDR1 is MNHEY and CDR2 is SVGEGT. V was pared by 6 bases and J by 6 bases, with 22 bases between. CDR3 amino acids: CASSLAVLGGVDTQYF. The CDR3 bases are TGTGCCAGCAGCCTAGCCGTACTAGGGGGAGTGGATACGCAGTATTTT.

The rearrangement links TRBV18 to TRBJ1-1; tentatively, D is TRBD1 (5 bases). From germline, CDR1 is KGHSH and CDR2 LQKENI. This CDR3 has 14 residues. Trimming took 6 bases from V and 4 from J, leaving 15 bases between them. CDR3 region: CASSLNGGSTEAFF. CDR3 DNA: TGTGCCAGCTCCTTAAACGGGGGATCCACTGAAGCTTTCTTT.

As to this clonotype: This may arise from a read error, as a much more abundant clone is one base away. The chain combines TRBV7-4 with TRBJ2-7, with 8 bases matching TRBD1. The germline V gene encodes CDR1 SGHVT and CDR2 SQSDAQ. The CDR3 length is 15 residues. Trimming cost V 3 bases and J 5 bases; bases outside gene matches: 9. The CDR3 loop reads CASSFPGQATNEQYF. CDR3 coding DNA: TGTGCCAGCAGCTTCCCGGGACAGGCTACGAACGAGCAGTACTTC.

CDR3 protein: CASSYGSVPDTQYF. The CDR3 bases are TGTGCCAGCAGTTACGGGTCGGTCCCAGATACGCAGTATTTT. The chain carries TRBV6-2 or TRBV6-3 and TRBJ2-3; D gene uncertain. Trimming stripped 2 bases from V and 4 bases from J, with 10 bases between. The CDR3 runs 14 residues. Germline V lookup: CDR1 MNHEY, CDR2 SVGEGT.

The V call is TRBV6-8, the J call TRBJ2-2, with D possibly being TRBD2 (7 bases). The CDR3 totals 15 residues. V was pared by 7 bases and J by 6 bases, with 18 bases between. Per the germline V gene, CDR1 is MNHGY and CDR2 is SAAAGT. The chain's CDR3 is CASTIGAGAAGELFF. The CDR3 DNA is TGTGCCAGCACTATCGGGGCGGGGGCCGCCGGGGAGCTGTTTTTT.

V is TRBV20-1 and J is TRBJ2-5; the match to TRBD2 covers 10 bases. The germline gives CDR1 DFQATT, CDR2 SNEGSKA (reference sequence). This CDR3 is 18 amino acids long. J lost 2 bases, V lost 1 base, and 13 bases had no gene match. In DNA, the CDR3 is TGCAGTGCTAGAGCCCAGCGGGGGGGCTGGATAGTACAAGAGACCCAGTACTTC. Protein: CSARAQRGGWIVQETQYF.

The rearrangement joins TRBV20-1 to TRBJ1-5; D is unresolved. Germline V gene data show CDR1 as DFQATT and CDR2 as SNEGSKA (reference sequence). V lost 7 bases and J 0 bases, leaving 13 bases between the germline ends. The CDR3 sequence is 14 residues long. The DNA of the CDR3 is TGCAGTGTTTACAAAAGGCATAGCAATCAGCCCCAGCATTTT. It specifies CSVYKRHSNQPQHF.

CDR3 bases: TGCGCCTTCGTACGGCGGCTAAACACTGAAGCTTTCTTT. Translation: CAFVRRLNTEAFF. The chain employs TRBV29-1 and TRBJ1-1; D is uncertain. The CDR3 totals 13 residues. The germline gives CDR1 SQVTM, CDR2 ANQGSEA.

As regards this clonotype: This may be a read error, as it is one base from a much larger clone. The gene calls are TRBV7-3 and TRBJ1-2, with TRBD1 matching over 8 bases. This CDR3 contains 13 residues. CDR1 and CDR2 (germline): SGHTA, FQGTGA. CDR3 sequence: CVSSSTGAYGYTF. The CDR3 region has the DNA TGTGTCAGCAGCTCGACAGGGGCCTATGGCTACACCTTC. The complete variable domain, with remaining parts taken from reference TRBV7-3 and TRBJ1-2, reads GAGVSQTPSNKVTEKGKYVELRCDPISGHTALYWYRQSLGQGPEFLIYFQGTGAADDSGLPNDRFFAVRPEGSVSTLKIQRTERGDSAVYLCVSSSTGAYGYTFGSGTRLTVV.

The sample holds a few counts of this clonotype. CDR3 protein: CASSYRVEPGGPNNEQFF. CDR3 bases: TGTGCCAGCAGTTACCGGGTCGAGCCGGGGGGTCCTAACAATGAGCAGTTCTTC. This sequence joins TRBV6-5 and TRBJ2-1, with TRBD2 matching over 7 bases. Germline CDR1 and CDR2: MNHEY and SVGAGI. V was pared by 2 bases and J by 5 bases, with 15 bases of the junction left unmatched. The CDR3 is 18 residues long.

The gene calls are TRBV9 and TRBJ1-2; possibly TRBD1 for D (6 bases). From germline, CDR1 is SGDLS and CDR2 YYNGEE. V gave up 5 bases and J gave up 5 bases, with 19 bases separating them. The CDR3 is 15 amino acids. This CDR3 is CASREGKDSGYGYTF. The DNA of the CDR3 is TGTGCCAGCAGGGAGGGTAAGGACAGTGGTTATGGCTACACCTTC.

The CDR3 DNA is TGTGCCAGCAGTTCCCCCGTGATCGCGAACACCGGGGAGCTGTTTTTT. It translates to CASSSPVIANTGELFF. V is TRBV11-1 and J is TRBJ2-2; D gene uncertain. The CDR3 is made up of 16 amino acids. Germline V lookup: CDR1 SGHAT, CDR2 FQDESV (reference sequence). Deletions cut 6 bases from V and 0 bases from J, with 14 bases between.